This TCR beta chain was sequenced in a study of human T cells and chemical hapten exposure. At the level of the study: Sensitization applied 2% DPC to about 2 cm by about 2 cm of upper inner arm skin. While the roughly 22-week study was under way, patients received diphenylcyclopropenone on the scalp every week. Whole-study findings and limits: TCRs exceeding a frequency of 1 in 1000 stayed unchanged under DPC sensitization.

This clonotype was seen only a few times. Antigen specificity is unknown. Per the original data handling: TCR counts had a median of about 99,000 per sample and spanned roughly 20,000 to 750,000. In TCRdb, the RACE reads were re-called with MiXCR into one record per CDR3 protein. The V and J calls reflect TCRdb's pipeline rather than the authors' work. The sample includes about 120,000 distinct CDR3 sequences, around 13% seen only once; the top ten take about 0.9%. Stated time point: patch test 1, 2 weeks after DPC sensitization. The treatment denotes: therapeutic diphenylcyclopropenone sensitization with weekly scalp DPC. From germline, CDR1 is MNHEY and CDR2 SMNVEV (reference sequence). V was pared by 6 bases and J by 0 bases, with 15 bases between. This CDR3 has 17 residues.

Sequenced here: whole blood, sampled in connection with sensitization to the hapten diphenylcyclopropenone (DPC). The rearrangement uses TRBV27 and TRBJ2-6, with TRBD2 as a possible D gene (5 bases). The origin of this receptor is a man aged 18 to 35 with alopecia areata. Some clones in this sample may be carry-over from other donors' samples. The CDR3 bases are TGTGCCAGCAGCTATTCGGGAAGACCCTCTGGGGCCAACGTCCTGACTTTC. Translating it yields CASSYSGRPSGANVLTF.